These T cell receptor beta chains were read from a single sample in a study of regulatory dendritic cells for organ transplantation. TCRdb's table, derived via immunoSEQ multiplex PCR, lists solely in-frame clones and lacks some. The table shows tens of thousands of clones, with around nine tenths occurring only once. Material for sequencing was naive CD8+ T cells from blood. These receptors came from a human donor in good health. Each CDR3 is given with its conserved first and last residue. D genes are given only for firm matches. Expanded clones are given a class, and other clones once, few, many or no size at all.

v_gene: TRBV27; d_gene: -; abundance: -; j_gene: TRBJ1-2; CDR3nt: TGTGCCAGCAGTAAGTACGTGGGAGTTACGAGTACCTTC; CDR3aa: CASSKYVGVTSTF
v_gene: TRBV13; d_gene: -; abundance: -; j_gene: TRBJ1-1; CDR3nt: TGTGCCAGCAGCAACTCCGGGACTGGGAACACTGAAGCTTTCTTT; CDR3aa: CASSNSGTGNTEAFF
v_gene: TRBV28; d_gene: -; abundance: -; j_gene: TRBJ1-2; CDR3nt: TGTGCCAGCAACTCACCGGGCTCCGCTTATAAATTAAACTATGGCTACACCTTC; CDR3aa: CASNSPGSAYKLNYGYTF
v_gene: TRBV4-3; d_gene: TRBD1; abundance: -; j_gene: TRBJ1-2; CDR3nt: TGCGCCAGCAGCTCCCGACGGTGGACAGGAACCCCAAACTATGGCTACACCTTC; CDR3aa: CASSSRRWTGTPNYGYTF
v_gene: TRBV9; d_gene: TRBD1; abundance: -; j_gene: TRBJ1-2; CDR3nt: TGTGCCAGCAGCTCGTCACAGGGGACCCACTATGGCTACACCTTC; CDR3aa: CASSSSQGTHYGYTF
v_gene: TRBV21-1; d_gene: -; abundance: -; j_gene: TRBJ2-3; CDR3nt: TGTGCCAGCAGCACTGGGGACAGGGCAGGATCCCCCGATACGCAGTATTTT; CDR3aa: CASSTGDRAGSPDTQYF
v_gene: TRBV27; d_gene: TRBD1; abundance: -; j_gene: TRBJ1-1; CDR3nt: TGTGCCAGCAGTTTACCAGGGGGAGATTTTGAAGCTTTCTTT; CDR3aa: CASSLPGGDFEAFF
v_gene: TRBV18; d_gene: -; abundance: -; j_gene: TRBJ2-1; CDR3nt: TGTGCCAGCTCACCGTTCGATGAGCAGTTCTTC; CDR3aa: CASSPFDEQFF
v_gene: TRBV9; d_gene: TRBD2; abundance: -; j_gene: TRBJ2-5; CDR3nt: TGTGCCAGCAGCGTAGAGAGCGGGAGCTCGTACCAAGAGACCCAGTACTTC; CDR3aa: CASSVESGSSYQETQYF
v_gene: TRBV4-2; d_gene: -; abundance: -; j_gene: TRBJ2-7; CDR3nt: TGTGCCAGCAGCCAAGATCTTCAATCCGGAGCTTCCTACGAGCAGTACTTC; CDR3aa: CASSQDLQSGASYEQYF
v_gene: TRBV4-2; d_gene: -; abundance: few; j_gene: TRBJ2-2; CDR3nt: TGTGCCAGCAGCCAAGATGGGGCAGGGTGGGGCACCGGGGAGCTGTTTTTT; CDR3aa: CASSQDGAGWGTGELFF
v_gene: TRBV9; d_gene: TRBD1; abundance: -; j_gene: TRBJ1-2; CDR3nt: TGTGCCAGCAGCAGGGACAGGGGGAAGGAGGGCTACACCTTC; CDR3aa: CASSRDRGKEGYTF
v_gene: TRBV6-5; d_gene: TRBD2; abundance: once; j_gene: TRBJ2-1; CDR3nt: TGTGCCAGCAGTTACTCAGGGACTAGCGGGGATTCTCAGTTCTTC; CDR3aa: CASSYSGTSGDSQFF
v_gene: TRBV15; d_gene: TRBD2; abundance: -; j_gene: TRBJ2-3; CDR3nt: TGTGCCACCAGCAGAGATAAGAGTAGCGGGAGTTCGGGAGATACGCAGTATTTT; CDR3aa: CATSRDKSSGSSGDTQYF